This paragraph reports one TCR beta chain. Its antigen is undetermined. CDR3 size: 13 residues. The V gene lost 6 bases and the J gene lost 2 bases, with 11 bases spanning the gap. The V gene's germline CDR1 is ENHRY and CDR2 SYGVKD. This record belongs to a study of T cell responses to AZD1222 COVID-19 vaccine. Study-wide results and limits: Only a handful of people who got AZD1222 tested seropositive at baseline. Among the donors, most were white British and more were female, and clonal diversity was possibly underestimated. With dominance at 160-218 and 743-854, vaccine-associated CD4 TCRs spanned spike. Receipt of two AZD1222 doses was followed by a rise in Spike-specific TCR breadth and depth.

Profiled with immunoSEQ multiplex PCR; TCRdb holds only in-frame clones, not every one. The sample records over 150,000 clones, about 86% being singletons. The sequence was collected from an adult in good health. The V call is TRBV10-3, the J call TRBJ2-7, with D perhaps TRBD1 (5 bases). The source material was peripheral blood, sampled on day 0 of MenACWY control vaccination. The CDR3 here is CAISLTDTYEQYF. For the CDR3, the DNA is TGTGCCATCAGCCTGACAGACACCTACGAGCAGTACTTC.